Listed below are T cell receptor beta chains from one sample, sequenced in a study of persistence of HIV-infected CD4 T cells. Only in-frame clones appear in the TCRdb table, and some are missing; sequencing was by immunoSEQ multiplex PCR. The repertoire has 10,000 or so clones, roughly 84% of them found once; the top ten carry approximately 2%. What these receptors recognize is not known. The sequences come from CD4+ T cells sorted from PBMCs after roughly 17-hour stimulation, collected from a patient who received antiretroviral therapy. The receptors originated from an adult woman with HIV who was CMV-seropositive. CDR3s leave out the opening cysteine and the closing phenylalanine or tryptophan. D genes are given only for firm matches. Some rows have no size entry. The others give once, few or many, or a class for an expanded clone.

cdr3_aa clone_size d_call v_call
ASSLFGEQY . . TRBV7-2
ASSSGAATTNEKLF few . TRBV7-2
ASSTRTGGPMNTEAF . TRBD1 TRBV5-1
ASSYSGWGEQF few . TRBV6-5
ASSSSGISYEQY . . TRBV5-1
AISEAQGFGYT . . TRBV10-3
ASTGDSNYGYT . . TRBV2
ASSTGTGDYNSPLH . TRBD1 TRBV5-1
ASSLNDVNGYT . . TRBV5-1
ASSSASVREGRVPTQY . TRBD2 TRBV28
ASSSWADTQY . . TRBV5-4
ASSLDLDTGLGGYT . . TRBV7-2
ASSLGRDGYT . . TRBV11-1
ASTTQQKPQH . . TRBV28
ASSQQGAGTGELF . TRBD1 TRBV7-2
ASSAQEGFTEAF few . TRBV6-2/TRBV6-3
SVSGTLNQPQH . . TRBV29-1
ASSLWDRLNSPLH . TRBD1 TRBV5-6
ASSRRRNSGNTIY once . TRBV3-1/TRBV3-2
ASSYYVGTDDSPLH . TRBD1 TRBV5-6
ASSPFEGEVRKTQY . . TRBV18
ASSLQSIAEAF once . TRBV28
ASSQGTGVYEQY . TRBD1 TRBV4-3
ASSIQGYTDTQY . . TRBV19
ASSENGQQGTYGYT . . TRBV6-1
ASSKRTATYSNQPQH . . TRBV19
AASQSAGSHSEQF once . TRBV6-5
ASSPGQSSPLH few . TRBV7-3
ASGGRNSAQETQY . . TRBV7-2
ASSVPTQGRKLF . . TRBV28
ASSVGAGNTEAF . . TRBV9
ASSASTRAYEQY once . TRBV5-1
ASSSQGRVETQY once . TRBV5-8
ASSLVQGGQPQH . . TRBV28
SVLRTGGGTEAF . TRBD1 TRBV29-1
ASGDPIRGAGVTEAF . . TRBV5-4
ASSLNTNTGELF . . TRBV18
ASSLAGHSEAF . . TRBV7-2
ASSEALGATQPQH . . TRBV6-1
SASEGGLYIQY . TRBD1 TRBV29-1
ASSPLAGDSYEQY . TRBD2 TRBV3-1/TRBV3-2
ASSAAGTVSYEQY . . TRBV5-1
ASNSGTSGRREQF once TRBD2 TRBV28
ASSVVAGQALI . . TRBV2
ASSLGDRGKRTDTQY . . TRBV11-3
ASSVVAESTDTQY . . TRBV9
ASKEHGGISYEQY . . TRBV28